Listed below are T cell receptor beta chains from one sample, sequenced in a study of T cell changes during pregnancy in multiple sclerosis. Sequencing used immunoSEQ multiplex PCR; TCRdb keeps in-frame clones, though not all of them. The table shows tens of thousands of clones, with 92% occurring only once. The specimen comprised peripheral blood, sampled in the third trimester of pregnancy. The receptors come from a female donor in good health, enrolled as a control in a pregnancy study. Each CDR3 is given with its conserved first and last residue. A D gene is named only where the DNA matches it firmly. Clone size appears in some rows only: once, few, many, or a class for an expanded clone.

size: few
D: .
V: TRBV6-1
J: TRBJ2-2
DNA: TGTGCCAGCACACACGGGAGTGGGGACACCGGGGAGCTGTTTTTT
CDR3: CASTHGSGDTGELFF

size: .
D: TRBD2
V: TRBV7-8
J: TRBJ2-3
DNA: TGTGCCAGCAGCCTACCGAGTACGAGTCGCCCCCGGACTAGCGGGGGTTGGGATACGCAGTATTTT
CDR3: CASSLPSTSRPRTSGGWDTQYF

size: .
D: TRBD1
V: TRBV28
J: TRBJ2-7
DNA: TGTGCCAGCAGTTCACCCGGGACAGGGATTTACGAGCAGTACTTC
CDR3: CASSSPGTGIYEQYF

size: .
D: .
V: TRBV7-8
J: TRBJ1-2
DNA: TGTGCCAGCAGCTTAGATCTTATAGCTAACTATGGCTACACCTTC
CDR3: CASSLDLIANYGYTF

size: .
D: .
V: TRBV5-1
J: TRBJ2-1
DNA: TGCGCCAGCAGCTTCGCCAGGGGAAGAAGTGAGCAGTTCTTC
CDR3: CASSFARGRSEQFF

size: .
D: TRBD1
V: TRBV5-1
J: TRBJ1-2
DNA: TGCGCCAGCAGCTTGGCCCGGACAGGGAACTATGGCTACACCTTC
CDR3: CASSLARTGNYGYTF

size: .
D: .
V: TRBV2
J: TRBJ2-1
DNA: TGTGCCAGCAGACCTTCGGGAGCCCTCGGTGAGCAGTTCTTC
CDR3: CASRPSGALGEQFF

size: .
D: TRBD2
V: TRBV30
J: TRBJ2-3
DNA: TGTGCCTGGAGTCCCGGGACTAGCGGGAGTCAGGATACGCAGTATTTT
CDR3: CAWSPGTSGSQDTQYF

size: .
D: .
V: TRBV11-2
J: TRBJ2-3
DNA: TGTGCCAGCAGCCAAGCCTTTTCTAGCACAGATACGCAGTATTTT
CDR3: CASSQAFSSTDTQYF

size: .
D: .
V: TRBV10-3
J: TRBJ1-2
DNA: TGTGCCATCAAGGATCGGACAGCTAACTATGGCTACACCTTC
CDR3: CAIKDRTANYGYTF

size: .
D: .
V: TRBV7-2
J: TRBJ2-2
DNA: TGTGCCAGCAGCTTAGCTAGGAACACCGGGGAGCTGTTTTTT
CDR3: CASSLARNTGELFF

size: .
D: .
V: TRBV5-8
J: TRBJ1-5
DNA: TGTGCCAGCAGCTTAGAAACAGGGTACCAGCCCCAGCATTTT
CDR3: CASSLETGYQPQHF

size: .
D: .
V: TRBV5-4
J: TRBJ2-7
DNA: TGTGCCAGCAGCTTCAATTATTGGAGCTCCTACGAGCAGTACTTC
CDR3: CASSFNYWSSYEQYF

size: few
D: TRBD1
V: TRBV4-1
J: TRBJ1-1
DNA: TGCGCCAGCAGCCAAGTTACAGGGGGTCGGACTGAAGCTTTCTTT
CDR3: CASSQVTGGRTEAFF

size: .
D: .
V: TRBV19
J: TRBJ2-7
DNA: TGTGCCACTGGGGGGGGCCGATACGAGCAGTACTTC
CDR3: CATGGGRYEQYF

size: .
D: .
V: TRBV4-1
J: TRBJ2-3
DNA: TGCGCCAGCAGCCAAGAGGTTCAGGGGCGGACGCAGTATTTT
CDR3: CASSQEVQGRTQYF

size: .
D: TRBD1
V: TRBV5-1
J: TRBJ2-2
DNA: TGCGCCAGCAGTGGTTCCGAGGGGGCGGACACCGGGGAGCTGTTTTTT
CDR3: CASSGSEGADTGELFF

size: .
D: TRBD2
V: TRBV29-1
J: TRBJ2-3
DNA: TGCAGCGTTGTGCGGGGGGGCCAAGATACGCAGTATTTT
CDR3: CSVVRGGQDTQYF

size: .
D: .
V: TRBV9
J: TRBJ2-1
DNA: TGTGCCAGCAGCCTCCGAAGACAGTCCGGCTACAATGAGCAGTTCTTC
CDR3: CASSLRRQSGYNEQFF

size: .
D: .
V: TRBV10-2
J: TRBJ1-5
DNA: TGCGCCAGCAGTGAGTCGAAAGCATGGAGCAATCAGCCCCAGCATTTT
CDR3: CASSESKAWSNQPQHF

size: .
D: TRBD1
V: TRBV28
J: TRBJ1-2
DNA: TGTGCCAGCAGCTCCGGGACAGGGGACTATGGCTACACCTTC
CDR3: CASSSGTGDYGYTF

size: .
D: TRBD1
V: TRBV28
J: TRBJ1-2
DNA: TGTGCAACAGGGGGCTATGGCTACACCTTC
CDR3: CATGGYGYTF

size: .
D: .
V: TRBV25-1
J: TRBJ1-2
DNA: TGTGCCAGCAGTGAAAGAGACTATGGCTACACCTTC
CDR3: CASSERDYGYTF

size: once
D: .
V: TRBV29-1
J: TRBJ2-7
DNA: TGCAGCGTTGCCTCAGGGCCCGAGCAGTACTTC
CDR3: CSVASGPEQYF

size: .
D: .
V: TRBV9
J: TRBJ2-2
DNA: TGTGCCAGCAGCGTAGCGAGTCGGTCCCTTAAGTCCGGGGAGCTGTTTTTT
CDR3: CASSVASRSLKSGELFF

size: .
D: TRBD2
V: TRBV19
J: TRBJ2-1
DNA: TGTGCCAGTAGTAGGGGACTAGCGGGAGGACCCGGGCCCTACAATGAGCAGTTCTTC
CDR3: CASSRGLAGGPGPYNEQFF

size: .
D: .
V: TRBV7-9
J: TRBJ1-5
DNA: TGTGCCAGCGCTACCGCGCTGACTAATCAGCCCCAGCATTTT
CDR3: CASATALTNQPQHF

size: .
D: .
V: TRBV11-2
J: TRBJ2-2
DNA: TGTGCCAGCAGCTACGGGGGGCCGCTCGGGGAGCTGTTTTTT
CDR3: CASSYGGPLGELFF

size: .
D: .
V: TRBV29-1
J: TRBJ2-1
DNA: TGCAGCGTTGCCCTGGGCAGCCAGTTCTTC
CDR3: CSVALGSQFF

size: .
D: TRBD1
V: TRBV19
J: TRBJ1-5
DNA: TGTGCCAGTAGTATGGTTAAGTGGGCAGGGGGTACGTGGGGCAATCAGCCCCAGCATTTT
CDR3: CASSMVKWAGGTWGNQPQHF

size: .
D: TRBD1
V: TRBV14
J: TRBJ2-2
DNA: TGTGCCAGCAGCCCGGGGACAGGTTTTAACACCGGGGAGCTGTTTTTT
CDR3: CASSPGTGFNTGELFF

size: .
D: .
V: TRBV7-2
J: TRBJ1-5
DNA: TGTGCCAGCAGGCTGGACTTACCGAATCAGCCCCAGCATTTT
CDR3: CASRLDLPNQPQHF

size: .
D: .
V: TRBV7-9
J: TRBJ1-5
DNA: TGTGCCAGCAGCCCACAAGTCTCCAATCAGCCCCAGCATTTT
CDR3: CASSPQVSNQPQHF

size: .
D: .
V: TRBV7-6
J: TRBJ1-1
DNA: TGTGCCAGCAGTCCCGGGACTACTGAAGCTTTCTTT
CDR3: CASSPGTTEAFF

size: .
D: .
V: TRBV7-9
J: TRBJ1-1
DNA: TGTGCCAGCAGCTTTGGGACTCTCGCTGAAGCTTTCTTT
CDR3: CASSFGTLAEAFF

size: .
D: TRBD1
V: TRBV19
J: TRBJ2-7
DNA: TGTGCCAGTAGTCAGGTCGCGGGACAGGGGTACTACGAGCAGTACTTC
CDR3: CASSQVAGQGYYEQYF

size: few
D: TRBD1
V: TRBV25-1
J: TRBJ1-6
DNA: TGTGCCAGCAGTGAGTCTTTAGGGACAGTCTTCCTTAATTCACCCCTCCACTTT
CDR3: CASSESLGTVFLNSPLHF

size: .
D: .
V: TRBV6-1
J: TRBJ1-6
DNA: TGTGCCAGCAGGGTCAGTAATTCACCCCTCCACTTT
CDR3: CASRVSNSPLHF

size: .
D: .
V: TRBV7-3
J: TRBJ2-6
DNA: TGTGCCAGCAGTCCCCAGGCCCTCTCTGGGGCCAACGTCCTGACTTTC
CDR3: CASSPQALSGANVLTF

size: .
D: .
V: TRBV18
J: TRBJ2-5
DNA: TGTGCCAGCTCAGCCTCCTCTGGTAGCCAAGAGACCCAGTACTTC
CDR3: CASSASSGSQETQYF

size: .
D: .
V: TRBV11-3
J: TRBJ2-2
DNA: TGTGCCAGCAGCTTCGGGGCCGGGGAGCTGTTTTTT
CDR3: CASSFGAGELFF

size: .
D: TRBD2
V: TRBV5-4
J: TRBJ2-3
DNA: TGTGCCAGCAGCCCGACTAGCGGGAGTAGGGATACGCAGTATTTT
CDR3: CASSPTSGSRDTQYF

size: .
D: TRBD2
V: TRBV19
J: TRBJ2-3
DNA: TGTGCCAGCTCCTGGACTAGCGGAGTAGAGACGCAGTATTTT
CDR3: CASSWTSGVETQYF

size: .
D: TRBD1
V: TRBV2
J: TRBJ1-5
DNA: TGTGCCAGCACCGTTACCGTGGGACAGGGCGGGGGTCAGCCCCAGCATTTT
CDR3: CASTVTVGQGGGQPQHF

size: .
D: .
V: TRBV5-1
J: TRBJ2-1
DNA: TGCGCCAGCAGCTTGGGATCGGCGCGGGGATACTACAATGAGCAGTTCTTC
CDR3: CASSLGSARGYYNEQFF

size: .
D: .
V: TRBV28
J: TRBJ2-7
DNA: TGTGCCAGCACAACCACGGACAACCCCTACGAGCAGTACTTC
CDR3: CASTTTDNPYEQYF

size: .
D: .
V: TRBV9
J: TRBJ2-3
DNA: TGTGCCAGCAGCCCACACGACACAGATACGCAGTATTTT
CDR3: CASSPHDTDTQYF

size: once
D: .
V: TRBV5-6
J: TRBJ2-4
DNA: TGTGCCAGCAGCTTATCTATAGCCAAAAACATTCAGTACTTC
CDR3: CASSLSIAKNIQYF

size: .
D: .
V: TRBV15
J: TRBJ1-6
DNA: TGTGCCACCAGCAGAGATCAGGGTAATAATTCACCCCTCCACTTT
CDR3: CATSRDQGNNSPLHF

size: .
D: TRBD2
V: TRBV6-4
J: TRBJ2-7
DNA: TGTGCCAGCAGTGAAAGTCCTAGCGGGAGGTCGGGTTTGCGCGAGCAGTACTTC
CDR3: CASSESPSGRSGLREQYF

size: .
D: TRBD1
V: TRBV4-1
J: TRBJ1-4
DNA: TGCGCCAGCAGCCAGACAGGGGCGTATAATGAAAAACTGTTTTTT
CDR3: CASSQTGAYNEKLFF

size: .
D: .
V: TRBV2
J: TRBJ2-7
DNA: TGTGCCAGCAGTTTTCAGGGAAACTACGAGCAGTACTTC
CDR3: CASSFQGNYEQYF

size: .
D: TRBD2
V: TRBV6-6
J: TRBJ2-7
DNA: TGTGCCAGCAGTCCAACGACTAGCGGCTACGAGCAGTACTTC
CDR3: CASSPTTSGYEQYF

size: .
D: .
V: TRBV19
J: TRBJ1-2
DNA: TGTGCCAGTAGTCGGGCGGGTTTCTATGGCTACACCTTC
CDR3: CASSRAGFYGYTF

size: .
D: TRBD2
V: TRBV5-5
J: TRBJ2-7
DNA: TGTGCCAGCAGCTCGGGACTAGCGGTTTACGAGCAGTACTTC
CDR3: CASSSGLAVYEQYF

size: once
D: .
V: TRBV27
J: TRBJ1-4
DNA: TGTGCCAGCAGTTTCACCGGGAGGGGACCTAATGAAAAACTGTTTTTT
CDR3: CASSFTGRGPNEKLFF